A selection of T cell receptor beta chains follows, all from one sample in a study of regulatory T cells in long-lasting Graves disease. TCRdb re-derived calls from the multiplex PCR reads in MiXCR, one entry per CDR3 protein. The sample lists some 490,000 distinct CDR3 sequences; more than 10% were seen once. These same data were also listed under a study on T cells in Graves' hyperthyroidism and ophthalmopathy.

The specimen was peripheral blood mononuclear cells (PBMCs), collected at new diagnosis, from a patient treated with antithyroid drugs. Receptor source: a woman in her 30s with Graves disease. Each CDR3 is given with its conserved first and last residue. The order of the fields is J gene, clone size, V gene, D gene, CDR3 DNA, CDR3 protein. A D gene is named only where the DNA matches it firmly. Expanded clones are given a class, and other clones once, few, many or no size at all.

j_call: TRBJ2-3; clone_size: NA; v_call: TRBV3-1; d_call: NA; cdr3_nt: TGTGCCAGCAGCCCGGGACTCTCCAGACTCGCAAGCGTAGATACGCAGTATTTT; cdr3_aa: CASSPGLSRLASVDTQYF
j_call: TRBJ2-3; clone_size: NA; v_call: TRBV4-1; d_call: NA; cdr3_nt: TGCGCCAGCAGCCAAGGGGAGTGGAGAACAGATACGCAGTATTTT; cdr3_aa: CASSQGEWRTDTQYF
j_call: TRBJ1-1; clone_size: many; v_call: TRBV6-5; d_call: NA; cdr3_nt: TGTGCCAGCAGTTCAATGATCATGAACACTGAAGCTTTCTTT; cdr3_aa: CASSSMIMNTEAFF
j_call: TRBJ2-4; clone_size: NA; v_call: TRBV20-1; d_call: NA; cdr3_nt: TGCAGTGCTAGAGATTCTCTCCAGGGGAAGTTCTTC; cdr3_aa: CSARDSLQGKFF
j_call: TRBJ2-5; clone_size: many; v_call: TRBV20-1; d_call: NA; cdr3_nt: TGCAGTGCTAGAGGGGGCAGTTGGAAAGAGACCCAGTACTTC; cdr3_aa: CSARGGSWKETQYF
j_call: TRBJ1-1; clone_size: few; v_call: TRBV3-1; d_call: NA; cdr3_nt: TGTGCCAGCAGCCAAGATCGGGGCAGGGGAGGTTACTACACTGAAGCTTTCTTT; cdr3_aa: CASSQDRGRGGYYTEAFF
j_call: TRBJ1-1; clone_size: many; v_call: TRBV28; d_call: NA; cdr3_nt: TGTGCCAGCAGTTTCGGGGGACGGGCTGAAGCTTTCTTT; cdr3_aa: CASSFGGRAEAFF
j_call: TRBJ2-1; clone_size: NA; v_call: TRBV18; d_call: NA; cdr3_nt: TGTGCCAGCTCACGCGGCTTAGCCGACGAGCAGTTCTTC; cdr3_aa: CASSRGLADEQFF
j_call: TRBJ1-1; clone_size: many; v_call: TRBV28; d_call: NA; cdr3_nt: TGTGCCAGCTCAATCCTCTTCAACACTGAAGCTTTCTTT; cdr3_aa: CASSILFNTEAFF
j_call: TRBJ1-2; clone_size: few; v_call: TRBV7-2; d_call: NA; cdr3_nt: TGTGCCAGCAGCCCCCGCCGAAACGTAGACTATGGCTACACCTTC; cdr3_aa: CASSPRRNVDYGYTF
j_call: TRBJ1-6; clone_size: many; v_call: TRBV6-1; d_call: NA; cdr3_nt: TGTGCCAGCAGTCGGAGACTTAATTCACCCCTCCACTTT; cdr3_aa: CASSRRLNSPLHF
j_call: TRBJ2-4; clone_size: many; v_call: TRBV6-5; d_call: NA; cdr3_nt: TGTGCCAGCAGTTACTCCCCCGAGGGAAACATTCAGTACTTC; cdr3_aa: CASSYSPEGNIQYF
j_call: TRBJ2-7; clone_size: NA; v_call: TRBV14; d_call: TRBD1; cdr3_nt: TGTGCCAGCAGCTTCCAGGGGGCATCCCTGAGGGAGCAGTACTTC; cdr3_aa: CASSFQGASLREQYF
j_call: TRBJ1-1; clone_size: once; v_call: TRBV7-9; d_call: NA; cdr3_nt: TGTGCCAGCGGCTTAGGCCACACTGAAGCTTTCTTT; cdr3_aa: CASGLGHTEAFF
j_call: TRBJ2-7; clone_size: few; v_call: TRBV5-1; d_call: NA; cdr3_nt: TGCGCCAGCAGCGTAGGGGATCTCTACGAGCAGTACTTC; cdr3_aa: CASSVGDLYEQYF
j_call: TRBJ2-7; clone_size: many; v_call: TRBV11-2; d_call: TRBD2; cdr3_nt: TGTGCCAGCAGCTCCGGAGGTAGCGGGATGAGCTACGAGCAGTACTTC; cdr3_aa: CASSSGGSGMSYEQYF
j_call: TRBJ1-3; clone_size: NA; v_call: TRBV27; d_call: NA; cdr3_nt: TGTGCCAGCAGTTTATTGCCCCTAAACTCTGGAAACACCATATATTTT; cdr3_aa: CASSLLPLNSGNTIYF
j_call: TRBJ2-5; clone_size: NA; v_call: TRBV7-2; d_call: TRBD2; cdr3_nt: TGTGCCAGCAGAAGAAGCGGGAGAAGGGAAGAGACCCAGTACTTC; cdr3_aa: CASRRSGRREETQYF
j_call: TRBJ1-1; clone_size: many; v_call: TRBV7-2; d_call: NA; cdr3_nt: TGTGCCAGCAGGGACCGGGCCCAGAACACTGAAGCTTTCTTT; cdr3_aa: CASRDRAQNTEAFF
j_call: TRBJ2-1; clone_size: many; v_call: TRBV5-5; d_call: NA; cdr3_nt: TGTGCCAGCAGCTCCGGGACGGGACCCTACAATGAGCAGTTCTTC; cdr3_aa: CASSSGTGPYNEQFF
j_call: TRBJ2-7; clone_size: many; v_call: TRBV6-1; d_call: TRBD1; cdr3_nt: TGTGCCAGCAGTAAAGACAGGGGCTCTCGGTACGAGCAGTACTTC; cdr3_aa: CASSKDRGSRYEQYF
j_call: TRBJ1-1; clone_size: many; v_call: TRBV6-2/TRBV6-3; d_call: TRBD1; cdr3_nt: TGTGCCAGCAGGGCAGGGGGCAGGTCTGAAGCTTTCTTT; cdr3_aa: CASRAGGRSEAFF
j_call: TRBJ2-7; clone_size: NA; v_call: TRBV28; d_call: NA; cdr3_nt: TGTGCCAGCACCTCCCCCGGGGGTGTGTGGGAGCAGTACTTC; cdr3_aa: CASTSPGGVWEQYF
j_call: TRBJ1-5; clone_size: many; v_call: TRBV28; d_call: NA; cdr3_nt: TGTGCCAGCAGCTTAAGTCGGCAGGCCGGGAGTCAGCCCCAGCATTTT; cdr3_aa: CASSLSRQAGSQPQHF
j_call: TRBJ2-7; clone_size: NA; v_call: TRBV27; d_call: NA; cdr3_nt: TGTGCCAGCAGTTTAATGGCTAGTACCTACGAGCAGTACTTC; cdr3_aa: CASSLMASTYEQYF
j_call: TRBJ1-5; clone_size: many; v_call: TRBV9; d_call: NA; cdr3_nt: TGTGCCAGCAGCGTAGGGGGGGGAAGGAATCAGCCCCAGCATTTT; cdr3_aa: CASSVGGGRNQPQHF
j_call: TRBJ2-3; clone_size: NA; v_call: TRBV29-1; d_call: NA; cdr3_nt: TGCACCCCGGGGATAGCAGATACGCAGTATTTT; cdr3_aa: CTPGIADTQYF
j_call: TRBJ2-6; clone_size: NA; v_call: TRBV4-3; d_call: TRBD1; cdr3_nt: TGCGCCAGCAGCCCCGACAGGGGTACTGGGGCCAACGTCCTGACTTTC; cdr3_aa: CASSPDRGTGANVLTF
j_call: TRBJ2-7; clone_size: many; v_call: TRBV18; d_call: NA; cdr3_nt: TGTGCCAGCTCAAGAGGGCACGCAGGTGCCTACGAGCAGTACTTC; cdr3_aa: CASSRGHAGAYEQYF
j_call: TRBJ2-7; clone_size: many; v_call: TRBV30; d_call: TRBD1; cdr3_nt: TGTGCCTGGGGCCGGGACAGGTGGGCTGGGCAGTACTTC; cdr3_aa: CAWGRDRWAGQYF
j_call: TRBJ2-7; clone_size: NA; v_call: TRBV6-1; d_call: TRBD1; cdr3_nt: TGTGCCAGCAGACCAGACAGGGGGAGATCCTACGAGCAGTACTTC; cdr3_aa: CASRPDRGRSYEQYF
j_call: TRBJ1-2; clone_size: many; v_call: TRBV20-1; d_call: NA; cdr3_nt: TGCAGTTTCGTCCCGGGGACTAACTATGGCTACACCTTC; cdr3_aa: CSFVPGTNYGYTF
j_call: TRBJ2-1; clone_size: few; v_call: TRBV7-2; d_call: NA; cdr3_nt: TGTGCCACTACGCCCCGGGACTCTCACAATGAGCAGTTCTTC; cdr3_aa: CATTPRDSHNEQFF
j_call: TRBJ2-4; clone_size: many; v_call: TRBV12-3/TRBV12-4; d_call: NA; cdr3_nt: TGTGCCAGCAGTTTAGGGAATAGCCGAGGTGGAGGGGCAGCCAAAAACATTCAGTACTTC; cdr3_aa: CASSLGNSRGGGAAKNIQYF
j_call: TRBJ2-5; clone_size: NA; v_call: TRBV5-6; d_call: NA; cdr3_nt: TGTGCCAGCAGCTTGGACCTTCGAATACGAGAGACCCAGTACTTC; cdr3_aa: CASSLDLRIRETQYF
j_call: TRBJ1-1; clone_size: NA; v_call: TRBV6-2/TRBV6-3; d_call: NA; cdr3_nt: TGTGCCAGCAGCGACTTAGGCCTTCAGGGGCCGAACACTGAAGCTTTCTTT; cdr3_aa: CASSDLGLQGPNTEAFF
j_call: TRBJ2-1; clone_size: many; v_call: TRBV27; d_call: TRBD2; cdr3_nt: TGTGCCAGCAGTTTACGGGGGAGGGCCCGGTCCTACAATGAGCAGTTCTTC; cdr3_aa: CASSLRGRARSYNEQFF
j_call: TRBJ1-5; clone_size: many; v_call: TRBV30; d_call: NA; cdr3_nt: TGTGCCTGGAGCCACCGGGGCGGGTTGGGCAATCAGCCCCAGCATTTT; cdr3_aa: CAWSHRGGLGNQPQHF
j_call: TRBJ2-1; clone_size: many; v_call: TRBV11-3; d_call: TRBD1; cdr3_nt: TGTGCCAGCAGCTTAAACCCGGGACAGAGCACTGAGCAGTTCTTC; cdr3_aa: CASSLNPGQSTEQFF
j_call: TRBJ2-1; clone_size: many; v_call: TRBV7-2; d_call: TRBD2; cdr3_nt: TGTGCCAGCAGCGAAACTAGCGGGAGAATGTATGAGCAGTTCTTC; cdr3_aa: CASSETSGRMYEQFF
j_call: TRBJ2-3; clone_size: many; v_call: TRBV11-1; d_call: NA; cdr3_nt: TGTGCCAGCAGCTTAATGGGGGGAGATACGCAGTATTTT; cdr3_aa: CASSLMGGDTQYF
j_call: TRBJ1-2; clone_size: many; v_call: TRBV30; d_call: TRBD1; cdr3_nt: TGTGCCTGGAGTCCCCAGGGGGCGAAGGGCTACACCTTC; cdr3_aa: CAWSPQGAKGYTF
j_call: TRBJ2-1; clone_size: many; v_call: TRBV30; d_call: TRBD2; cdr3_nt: TGTGCCTGGAGCCTAGCGGGAGGGAACAATGAGCAGTTCTTC; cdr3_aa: CAWSLAGGNNEQFF
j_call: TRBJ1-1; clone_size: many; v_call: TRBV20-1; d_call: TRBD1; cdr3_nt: TGCAGTGCTCCGGACAGGGCTACTGAAGCTTTCTTT; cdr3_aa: CSAPDRATEAFF
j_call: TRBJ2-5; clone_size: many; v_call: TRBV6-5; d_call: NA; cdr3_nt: TGTGCCAGCAGTTACTCGAAAGGGTCCGATCCGTACCAAGAGACCCAGTACTTC; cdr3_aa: CASSYSKGSDPYQETQYF
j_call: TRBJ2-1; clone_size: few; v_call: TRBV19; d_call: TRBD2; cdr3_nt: TGTGCCAGTAGCCCTCTAGCGGGACACTCCTACAATGAGCAGTTCTTC; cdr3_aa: CASSPLAGHSYNEQFF
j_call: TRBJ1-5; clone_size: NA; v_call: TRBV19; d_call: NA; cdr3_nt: TGTGCCAGTAGGGGGTTAGGGAATCAGCCCCAGCATTTT; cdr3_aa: CASRGLGNQPQHF
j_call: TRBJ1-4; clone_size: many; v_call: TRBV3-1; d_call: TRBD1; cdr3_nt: TGTGCCAGCAGCCGGGACAGGGGCCCGAATGAAAAACTGTTTTTT; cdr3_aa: CASSRDRGPNEKLFF
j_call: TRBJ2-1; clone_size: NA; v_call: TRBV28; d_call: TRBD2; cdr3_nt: TGTGCCAGCAGTCGGGGGACTAGCGGGAGACATGAGCAGTTCTTC; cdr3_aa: CASSRGTSGRHEQFF
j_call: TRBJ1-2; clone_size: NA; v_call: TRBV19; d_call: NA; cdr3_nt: TGTGCCAGTAACACGTTCAACACCAATAACTATGGCTACACCTTC; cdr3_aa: CASNTFNTNNYGYTF
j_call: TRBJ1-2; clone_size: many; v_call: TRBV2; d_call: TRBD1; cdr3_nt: TGTGCCAGCATGGGTTTAAGTGAGGGGGCAGCTAACTATGGCTACACCTTC; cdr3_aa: CASMGLSEGAANYGYTF
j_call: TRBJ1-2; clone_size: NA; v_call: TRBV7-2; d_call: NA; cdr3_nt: TGTGCCAGCAGCTTCAGTACGGGGGGCAGGCGTGGCTACACCTTC; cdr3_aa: CASSFSTGGRRGYTF
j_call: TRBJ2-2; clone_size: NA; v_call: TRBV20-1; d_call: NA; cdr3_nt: TGCAGTGCTAGACCGGGACCCGCATTGCGAACGAACACCGGGGAGCTGTTTTTT; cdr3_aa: CSARPGPALRTNTGELFF
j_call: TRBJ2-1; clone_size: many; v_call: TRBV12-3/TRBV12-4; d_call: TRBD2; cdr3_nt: TGTGCCAGCAGTTTCGGGCGGTGGAGCGGGAGGGAATCCTACAATGAGCAGTTCTTC; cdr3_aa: CASSFGRWSGRESYNEQFF
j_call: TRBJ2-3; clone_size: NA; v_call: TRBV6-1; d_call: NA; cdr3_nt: TGTGCCAGCAGTCCGGACATTGGTTCGGATACGCAGTATTTT; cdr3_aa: CASSPDIGSDTQYF
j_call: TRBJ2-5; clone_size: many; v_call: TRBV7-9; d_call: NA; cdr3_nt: TGTGCCAGCAGCTTCGACTATATCATCACCGGAGATGCCCAAAAAGAGACCCAGTACTTC; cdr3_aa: CASSFDYIITGDAQKETQYF
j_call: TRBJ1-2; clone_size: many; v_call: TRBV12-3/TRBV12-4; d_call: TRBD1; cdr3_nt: TGTGCCAGCACCTCGGGGACAGGCCTTCGGGGCTACACCTTC; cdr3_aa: CASTSGTGLRGYTF
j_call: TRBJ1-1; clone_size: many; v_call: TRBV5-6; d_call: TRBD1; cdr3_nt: TGTGCCAGCAGCTCTAGTGGGGGCAGGGGGACTGAAGCTTTCTTT; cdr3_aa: CASSSSGGRGTEAFF
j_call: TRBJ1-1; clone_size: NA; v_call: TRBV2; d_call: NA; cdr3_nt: TGTGCCAGCTCGGGAGAGATGAACACTGAAGCTTTCTTT; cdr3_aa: CASSGEMNTEAFF
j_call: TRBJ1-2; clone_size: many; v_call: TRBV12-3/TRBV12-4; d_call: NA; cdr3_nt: TGTGCCAGCAGTTTAGGGCGCTACTATGGCTACACCTTC; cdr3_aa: CASSLGRYYGYTF